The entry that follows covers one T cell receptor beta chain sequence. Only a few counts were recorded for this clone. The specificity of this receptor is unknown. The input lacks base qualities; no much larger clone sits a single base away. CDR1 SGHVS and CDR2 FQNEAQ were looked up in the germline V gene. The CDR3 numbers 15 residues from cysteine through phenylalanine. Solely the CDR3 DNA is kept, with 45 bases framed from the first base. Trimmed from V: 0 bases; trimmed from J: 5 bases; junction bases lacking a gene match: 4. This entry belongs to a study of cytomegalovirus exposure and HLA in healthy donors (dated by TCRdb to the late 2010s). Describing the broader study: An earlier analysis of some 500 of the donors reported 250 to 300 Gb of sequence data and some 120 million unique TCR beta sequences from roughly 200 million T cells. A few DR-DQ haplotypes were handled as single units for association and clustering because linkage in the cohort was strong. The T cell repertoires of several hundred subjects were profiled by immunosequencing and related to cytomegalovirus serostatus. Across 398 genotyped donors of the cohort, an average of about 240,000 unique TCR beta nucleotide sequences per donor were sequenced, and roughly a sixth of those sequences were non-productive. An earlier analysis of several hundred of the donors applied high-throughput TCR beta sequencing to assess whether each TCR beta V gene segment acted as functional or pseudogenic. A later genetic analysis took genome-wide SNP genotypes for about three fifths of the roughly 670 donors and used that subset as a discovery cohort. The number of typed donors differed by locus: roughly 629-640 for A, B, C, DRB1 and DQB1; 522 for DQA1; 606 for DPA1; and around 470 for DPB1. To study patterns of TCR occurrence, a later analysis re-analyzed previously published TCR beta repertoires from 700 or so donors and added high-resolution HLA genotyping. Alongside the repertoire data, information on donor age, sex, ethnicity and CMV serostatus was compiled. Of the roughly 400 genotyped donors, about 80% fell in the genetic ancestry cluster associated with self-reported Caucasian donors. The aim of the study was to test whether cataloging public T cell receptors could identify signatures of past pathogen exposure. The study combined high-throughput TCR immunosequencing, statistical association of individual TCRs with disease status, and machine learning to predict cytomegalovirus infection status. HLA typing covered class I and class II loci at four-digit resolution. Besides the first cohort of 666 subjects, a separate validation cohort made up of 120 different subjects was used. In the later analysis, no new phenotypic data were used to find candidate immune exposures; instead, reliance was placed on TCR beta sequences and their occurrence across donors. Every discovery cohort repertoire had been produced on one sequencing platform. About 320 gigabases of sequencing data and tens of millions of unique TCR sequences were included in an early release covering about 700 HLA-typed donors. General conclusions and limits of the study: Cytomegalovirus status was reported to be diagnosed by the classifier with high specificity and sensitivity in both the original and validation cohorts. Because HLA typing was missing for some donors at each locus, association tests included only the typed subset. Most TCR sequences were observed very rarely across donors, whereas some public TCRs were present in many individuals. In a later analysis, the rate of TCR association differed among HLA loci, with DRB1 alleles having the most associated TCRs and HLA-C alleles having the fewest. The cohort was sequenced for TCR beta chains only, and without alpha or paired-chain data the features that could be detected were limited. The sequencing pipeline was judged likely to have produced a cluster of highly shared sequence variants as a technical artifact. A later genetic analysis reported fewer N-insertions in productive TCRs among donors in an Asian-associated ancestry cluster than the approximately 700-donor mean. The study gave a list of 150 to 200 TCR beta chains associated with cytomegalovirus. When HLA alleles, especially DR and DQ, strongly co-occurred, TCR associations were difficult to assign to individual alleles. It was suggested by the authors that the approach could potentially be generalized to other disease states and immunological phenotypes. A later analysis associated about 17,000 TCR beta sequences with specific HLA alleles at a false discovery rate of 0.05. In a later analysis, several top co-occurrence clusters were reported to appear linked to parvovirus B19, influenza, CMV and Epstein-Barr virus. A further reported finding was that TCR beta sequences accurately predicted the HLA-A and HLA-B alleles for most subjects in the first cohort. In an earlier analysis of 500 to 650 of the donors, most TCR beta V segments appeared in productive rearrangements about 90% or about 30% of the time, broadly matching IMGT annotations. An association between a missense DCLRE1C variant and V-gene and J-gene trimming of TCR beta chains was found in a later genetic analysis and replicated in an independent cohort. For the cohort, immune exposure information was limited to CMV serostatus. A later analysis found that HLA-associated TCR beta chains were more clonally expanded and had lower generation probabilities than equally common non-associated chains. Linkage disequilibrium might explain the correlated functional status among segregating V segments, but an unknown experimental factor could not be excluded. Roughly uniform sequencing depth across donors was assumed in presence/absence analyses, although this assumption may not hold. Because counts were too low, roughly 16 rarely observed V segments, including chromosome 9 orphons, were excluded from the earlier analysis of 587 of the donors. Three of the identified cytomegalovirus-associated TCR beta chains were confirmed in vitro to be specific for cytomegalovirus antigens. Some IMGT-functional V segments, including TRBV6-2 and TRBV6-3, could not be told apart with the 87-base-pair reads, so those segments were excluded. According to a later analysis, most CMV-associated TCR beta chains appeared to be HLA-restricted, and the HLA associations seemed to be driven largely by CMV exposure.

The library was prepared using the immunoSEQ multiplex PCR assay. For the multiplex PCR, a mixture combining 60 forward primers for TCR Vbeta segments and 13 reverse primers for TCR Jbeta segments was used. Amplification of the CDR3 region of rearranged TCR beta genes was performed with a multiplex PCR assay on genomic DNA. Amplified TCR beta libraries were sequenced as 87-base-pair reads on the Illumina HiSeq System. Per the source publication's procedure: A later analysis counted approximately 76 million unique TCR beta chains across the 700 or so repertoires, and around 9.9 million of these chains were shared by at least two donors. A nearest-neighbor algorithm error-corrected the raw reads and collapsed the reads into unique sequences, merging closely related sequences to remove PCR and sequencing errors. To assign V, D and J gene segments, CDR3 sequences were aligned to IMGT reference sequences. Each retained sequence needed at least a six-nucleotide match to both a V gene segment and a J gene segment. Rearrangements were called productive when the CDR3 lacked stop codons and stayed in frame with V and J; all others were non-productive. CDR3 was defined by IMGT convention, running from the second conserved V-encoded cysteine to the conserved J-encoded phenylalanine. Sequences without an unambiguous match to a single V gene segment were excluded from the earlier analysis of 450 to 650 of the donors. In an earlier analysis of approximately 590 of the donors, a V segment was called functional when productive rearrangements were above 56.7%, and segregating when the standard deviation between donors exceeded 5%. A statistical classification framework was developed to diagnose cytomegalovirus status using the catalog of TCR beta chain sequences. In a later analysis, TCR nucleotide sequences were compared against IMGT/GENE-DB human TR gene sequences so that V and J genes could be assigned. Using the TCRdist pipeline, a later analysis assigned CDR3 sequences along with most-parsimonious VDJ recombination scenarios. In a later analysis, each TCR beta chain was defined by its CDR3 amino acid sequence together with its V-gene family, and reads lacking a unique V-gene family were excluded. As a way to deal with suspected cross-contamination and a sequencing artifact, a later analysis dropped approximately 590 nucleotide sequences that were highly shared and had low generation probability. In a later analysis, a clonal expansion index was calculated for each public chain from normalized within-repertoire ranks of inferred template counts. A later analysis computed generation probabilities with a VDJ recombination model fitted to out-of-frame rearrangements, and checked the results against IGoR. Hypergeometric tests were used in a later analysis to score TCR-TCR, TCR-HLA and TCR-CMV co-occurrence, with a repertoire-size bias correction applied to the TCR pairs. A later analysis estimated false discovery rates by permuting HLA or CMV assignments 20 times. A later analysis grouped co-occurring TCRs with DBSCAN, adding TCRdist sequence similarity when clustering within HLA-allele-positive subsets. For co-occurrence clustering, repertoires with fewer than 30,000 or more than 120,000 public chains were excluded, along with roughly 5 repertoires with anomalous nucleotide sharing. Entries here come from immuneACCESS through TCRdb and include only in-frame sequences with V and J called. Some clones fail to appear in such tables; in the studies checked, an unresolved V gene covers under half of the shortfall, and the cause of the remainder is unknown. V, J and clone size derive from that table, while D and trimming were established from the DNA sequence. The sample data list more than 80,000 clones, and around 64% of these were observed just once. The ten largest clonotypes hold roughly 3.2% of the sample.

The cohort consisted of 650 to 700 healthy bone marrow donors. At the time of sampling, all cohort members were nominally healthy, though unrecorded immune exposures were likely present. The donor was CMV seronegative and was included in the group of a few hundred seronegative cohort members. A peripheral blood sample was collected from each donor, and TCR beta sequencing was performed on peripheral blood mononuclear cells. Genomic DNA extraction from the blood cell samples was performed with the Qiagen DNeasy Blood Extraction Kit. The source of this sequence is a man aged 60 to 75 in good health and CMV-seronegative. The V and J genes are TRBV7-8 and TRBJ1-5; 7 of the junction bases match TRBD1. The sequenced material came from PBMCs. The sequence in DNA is TGTGCCAGCAGCTTAGCACAAACAGGGGATCAGCCCCAGCATTTT. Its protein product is CASSLAQTGDQPQHF. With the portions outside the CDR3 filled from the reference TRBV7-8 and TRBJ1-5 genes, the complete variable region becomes GAGVSQSPRYKVAKRGQDVALRCDPISGHVSLFWYQQALGQGPEFLTYFQNEAQLDKSGLPSDRFFAERPEGSVSTLKIQRTQQEDSAVYLCASSLAQTGDQPQHFGDGTRLSIL.